The present T cell receptor beta chain was sequenced within a study of T cell repertoires in ileal Crohn's disease. In the case of this clone: The antigen remains unidentified.

Study conclusions and caveats: Endoscopic recurrence occurred in every patient whose clonality exceeded 26.8%.

Method: immunoSEQ multiplex PCR; TCRdb's copy keeps in-frame clones and lacks some. The data show under 7,500 clones, about 95% seen once. From germline, CDR1 is KGHSH and CDR2 LQKENI. Losses at the gene ends were 3 bases for V and 2 bases for J; bases not matched to a gene: 7. CDR3 size: 17 residues. The chain recombines TRBV18 with TRBJ2-3, with 11 bases matching TRBD2. The receptor was derived from an adult with Crohn's disease. The material sequenced was ileal tissue. CDR3 DNA sequence: TGTGCCAGCTCACCCTATCTAGCGGGGGGCTCCACAGATACGCAGTATTTT. This encodes CASSPYLAGGSTDTQYF.